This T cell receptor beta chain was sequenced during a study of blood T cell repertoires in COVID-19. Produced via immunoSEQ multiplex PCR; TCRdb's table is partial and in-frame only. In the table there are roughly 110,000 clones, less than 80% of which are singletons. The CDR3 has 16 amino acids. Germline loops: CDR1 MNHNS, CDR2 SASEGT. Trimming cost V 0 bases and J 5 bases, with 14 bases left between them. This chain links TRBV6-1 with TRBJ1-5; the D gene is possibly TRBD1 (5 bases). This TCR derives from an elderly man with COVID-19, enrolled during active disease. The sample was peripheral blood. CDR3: CASSEAGNRLDQPQHF. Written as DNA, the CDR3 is TGTGCCAGCAGTGAAGCGGGAAACAGGTTGGATCAGCCCCAGCATTTT.